A selection of T cell receptor beta chains follows, all from one sample in a study of T cell responses to AZD1222 COVID-19 vaccine. Some clones are missing from TCRdb's copy, which holds only in-frame ones; the method was immunoSEQ multiplex PCR. The table includes some 98,000 clones, roughly 80% detected once. The input for sequencing was peripheral blood, taken 28 days after the second AZD1222 dose. The receptors were gathered from an adult who received the AZD1222 COVID-19 vaccine. Both conserved end residues are part of each CDR3. A D gene is named only where the DNA matches it firmly. Size is stated for part of the rows, as once, few or many counts, or as a class when the clone is expanded.

J: TRBJ2-2; V: TRBV6-5; size: .; D: .; DNA: TGTGCCAGCCTCCCGGGGGGCTGGGCCGGGGAGCTGTTTTTT; CDR3: CASLPGGWAGELFF
J: TRBJ1-1; V: TRBV6-5; size: .; D: TRBD1; DNA: TGTGCCAGCAGTACCACAGGGGTAATAACTGAAGCTTTCTTT; CDR3: CASSTTGVITEAFF
J: TRBJ1-4; V: TRBV10-3; size: .; D: .; DNA: TGTGCCCCCGGCAGGACAGCCTCATCAACTAATGAAAAACTGTTTTTT; CDR3: CAPGRTASSTNEKLFF
J: TRBJ2-5; V: TRBV3-1/TRBV3-2; size: .; D: .; DNA: TGTGCCAGCAGCCCCGGGGGCGGTCCGTTCGAGACCCAGTACTTC; CDR3: CASSPGGGPFETQYF
J: TRBJ2-5; V: TRBV5-1; size: .; D: .; DNA: TGCGCCAGCAGCACTTCACTAGCAGAAGAGACCCAGTACTTC; CDR3: CASSTSLAEETQYF
J: TRBJ2-1; V: TRBV27; size: once; D: TRBD1; DNA: TGTGCCAGCAGTTTACAGGGGGTTTTATACAATGAGCAGTTCTTC; CDR3: CASSLQGVLYNEQFF
J: TRBJ2-1; V: TRBV4-1; size: .; D: .; DNA: TGCGCCAGCAGCCCAATTAGGCCAACAGCGTCGGACGAGCAGTTCTTC; CDR3: CASSPIRPTASDEQFF
J: TRBJ2-6; V: TRBV6-5; size: .; D: .; DNA: TGTGCCAGCAGCGGAGAGGCTTGGGCCAACGTCTTGACTTTC; CDR3: CASSGEAWANVLTF
J: TRBJ2-5; V: TRBV7-2; size: .; D: .; DNA: TGTGCCAGCAGCTTAGTGGCAGCCAGTGAGGAGACCCAGTACTTC; CDR3: CASSLVAASEETQYF
J: TRBJ2-7; V: TRBV5-4; size: few; D: TRBD2; DNA: TGTGCCAGCAGCCCCCTAGCGGGAGTTGGATACGAGCAGTACTTC; CDR3: CASSPLAGVGYEQYF
J: TRBJ1-1; V: TRBV18; size: few; D: TRBD1; DNA: TGTGCCAGCTCCGACGGGACAGGGGATCGGGCTTTCTTT; CDR3: CASSDGTGDRAFF
J: TRBJ1-1; V: TRBV6-5; size: .; D: .; DNA: TGTGCCAGCAGTCTTGACCGCGCAAGTACTGAAGCTTTCTTT; CDR3: CASSLDRASTEAFF
J: TRBJ2-3; V: TRBV6-2/TRBV6-3; size: .; D: .; DNA: TGTGCCAGCAGTTCTGACACAGATACGCAGTATTTT; CDR3: CASSSDTDTQYF
J: TRBJ1-5; V: TRBV28; size: .; D: .; DNA: TGTGCCAGCAGCCCGGGGCAGATTAGCAATCAGCCCCAGCATTTT; CDR3: CASSPGQISNQPQHF
J: TRBJ1-1; V: TRBV4-1; size: .; D: .; DNA: TGCGCCAGCAGCCCCAGTCTGACCCGCGGCACTGAAGCTTTCTTT; CDR3: CASSPSLTRGTEAFF
J: TRBJ2-2; V: TRBV7-3; size: .; D: .; DNA: TGTGCCAGCAGCTTGGGGACGACGAACACCGGGGAGCTGTTTTTT; CDR3: CASSLGTTNTGELFF
J: TRBJ1-1; V: TRBV27; size: .; D: TRBD1; DNA: TGTGCCAGCAGTTCCTACAGGGGCGGTGAAGCTTTCTTT; CDR3: CASSSYRGGEAFF
J: TRBJ1-5; V: TRBV5-8; size: once; D: .; DNA: TGTGCCAGCAGCCCAGGACATCTCCAGCCCCAGCATTTT; CDR3: CASSPGHLQPQHF
J: TRBJ2-5; V: TRBV6-5; size: .; D: .; DNA: TGTGCCAGCAGTTACCGGGGGGCAGAGACCCAGTACTTC; CDR3: CASSYRGAETQYF
J: TRBJ2-4; V: TRBV19; size: .; D: .; DNA: TGTGCCAGTTCCCCGGGGAACATTCAGTACTTC; CDR3: CASSPGNIQYF
J: TRBJ2-7; V: TRBV5-6; size: .; D: TRBD1; DNA: TGTGCCAGCAGCTTGGGCGGACAGGGAACCGAGCAGTACTTC; CDR3: CASSLGGQGTEQYF
J: TRBJ1-3; V: TRBV12-3/TRBV12-4; size: .; D: .; DNA: TGTGCCCACCGGGGCTCTGGAAACACCATATATTTT; CDR3: CAHRGSGNTIYF
J: TRBJ2-2; V: TRBV11-2; size: .; D: TRBD2; DNA: TGTGCCAGCAGCTTGGAGCGGGGCACCGGGGAGCTGTTTTTT; CDR3: CASSLERGTGELFF
J: TRBJ1-3; V: TRBV5-8; size: .; D: .; DNA: TGTGCCAGCAGCCCCAGAGACACCATATATTTT; CDR3: CASSPRDTIYF
J: TRBJ1-2; V: TRBV28; size: .; D: .; DNA: TGTGCCAGCAGTGGCTATGGCTACACCTTC; CDR3: CASSGYGYTF
J: TRBJ1-1; V: TRBV6-5; size: .; D: .; DNA: TGTGCCAGCAGTTTAAACGGGAAAAACACTGAAGCTTTCTTT; CDR3: CASSLNGKNTEAFF
J: TRBJ1-3; V: TRBV5-1; size: .; D: .; DNA: TGCGCCAGCAGCTTGAATCTGGGGAGAGGCTCTGGAAACACCATATATTTT; CDR3: CASSLNLGRGSGNTIYF
J: TRBJ2-1; V: TRBV15; size: .; D: TRBD2; DNA: TGTGCCACCAGCAGAGATATTAGCGGGGCGGCGGCTTACAATGAGCAGTTCTTC; CDR3: CATSRDISGAAAYNEQFF
J: TRBJ2-7; V: TRBV3-1/TRBV3-2; size: .; D: .; DNA: TGTGCCAGCAGCCACTCGACAGGCTTCTACGAGCAGTACTTC; CDR3: CASSHSTGFYEQYF
J: TRBJ1-2; V: TRBV7-9; size: .; D: .; DNA: TGTGCCAGCAGCTTAGAAGCAAACTATGGCTACACCTTC; CDR3: CASSLEANYGYTF
J: TRBJ2-1; V: TRBV19; size: .; D: TRBD1; DNA: TGTGCCAGTAGTATTGGACAGGGGGCGTTCCATATCTGTCAGCAGTTCTTC; CDR3: CASSIGQGAFHICQQFF
J: TRBJ1-5; V: TRBV6-1; size: once; D: TRBD1; DNA: TGTGCCAGCAGTTCTGACAGGGCGATTTTAGTACAGCATTTT; CDR3: CASSSDRAILVQHF
J: TRBJ2-5; V: TRBV7-2; size: .; D: TRBD2; DNA: TGTGCCAGCAGCTCGAAGTCGACTAGCGTACGAGAGACCCAGTACTTC; CDR3: CASSSKSTSVRETQYF
J: TRBJ1-1; V: TRBV7-2; size: .; D: .; DNA: TGTGCCAGCAGCTTGGGGGCGAACACTGAAGCTTTCTTT; CDR3: CASSLGANTEAFF
J: TRBJ1-1; V: TRBV2; size: few; D: TRBD1; DNA: TGTGCCAGCAGGGTCCGGGACAGGGTACGCACTGAAGCTTTCTTT; CDR3: CASRVRDRVRTEAFF
J: TRBJ1-1; V: TRBV7-2; size: .; D: .; DNA: TGTGCCAGCAGCTCAGGAACCCATCGAACTGAAGCTTTCTTT; CDR3: CASSSGTHRTEAFF
J: TRBJ2-7; V: TRBV19; size: .; D: .; DNA: TGTGCCAGTAGTCCTCAAGGGAGCTCCGAGCAGTACTTC; CDR3: CASSPQGSSEQYF
J: TRBJ2-2; V: TRBV7-3; size: .; D: TRBD2; DNA: TGTGCCAGCAGCTTAACGTCGGCACTAGCGGGGGGAAGCGGGGAGCTGTTTTTT; CDR3: CASSLTSALAGGSGELFF
J: TRBJ2-3; V: TRBV4-3; size: .; D: .; DNA: TGCGCCAGCAGCCAAGACGCATCAGGGCTGGATACGCAGTATTTT; CDR3: CASSQDASGLDTQYF
J: TRBJ2-7; V: TRBV27; size: .; D: TRBD2; DNA: TGTGCCAGCAGTGTCACGACTCCCAGCGGGAACTACGAGCAGTACTTC; CDR3: CASSVTTPSGNYEQYF